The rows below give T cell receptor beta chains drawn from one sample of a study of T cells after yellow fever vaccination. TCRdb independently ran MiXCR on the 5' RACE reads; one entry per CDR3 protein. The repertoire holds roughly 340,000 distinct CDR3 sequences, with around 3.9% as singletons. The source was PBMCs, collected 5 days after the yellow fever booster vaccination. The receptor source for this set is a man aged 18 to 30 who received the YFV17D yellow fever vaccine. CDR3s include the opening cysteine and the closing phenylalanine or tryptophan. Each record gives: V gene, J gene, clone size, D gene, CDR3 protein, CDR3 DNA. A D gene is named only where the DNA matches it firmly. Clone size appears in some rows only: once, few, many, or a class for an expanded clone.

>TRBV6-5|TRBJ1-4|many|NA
CASSVGGWEKLFF
TGTGCCAGCAGTGTGGGGGGCTGGGAAAAACTGTTTTTT
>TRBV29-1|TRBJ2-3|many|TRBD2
CSVTSGGTRNTQYF
TGCAGCGTTACCAGCGGGGGGACAAGAAATACGCAGTATTTT
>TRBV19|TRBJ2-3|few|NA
CASFKSGEYTQYF
TGTGCCAGTTTTAAGAGTGGGGAATATACGCAGTATTTT
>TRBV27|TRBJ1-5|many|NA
CASSLGAIQPQHF
TGTGCCAGCAGTTTGGGCGCGATACAGCCCCAGCATTTT
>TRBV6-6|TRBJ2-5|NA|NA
CASSYSPGQQETQYF
TGTGCCAGCAGTTACTCGCCCGGACAGCAAGAGACCCAGTACTTC
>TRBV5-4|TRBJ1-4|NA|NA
CASSFGMTTNEKLFF
TGTGCCAGCAGCTTTGGGATGACAACTAATGAAAAACTGTTTTTT
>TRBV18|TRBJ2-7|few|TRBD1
CASSPLLRQGFSYEQYF
TGTGCCAGCTCACCTCTCCTTAGACAGGGATTCTCCTACGAGCAGTACTTC
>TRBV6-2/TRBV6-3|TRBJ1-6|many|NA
CASSSSDLMNSPLHF
TGTGCCAGCAGTTCCTCGGACTTAATGAATTCACCCCTCCACTTT
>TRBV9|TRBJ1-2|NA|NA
CASSVSGGAYGYTF
TGTGCCAGCAGCGTATCTGGGGGAGCGTATGGCTACACCTTC
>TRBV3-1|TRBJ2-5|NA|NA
CASSQGHPSGETQYF
TGTGCCAGCAGCCAAGGGCACCCGTCCGGGGAGACCCAGTACTTC
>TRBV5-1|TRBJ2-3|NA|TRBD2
CASGPFSGVSADTQYF
TGCGCCAGCGGCCCCTTTAGCGGGGTATCAGCAGATACGCAGTATTTT
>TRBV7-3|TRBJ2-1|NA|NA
CASSSRRGDSYNEQFF
TGTGCCAGCAGCTCCCGCCGCGGGGACTCCTACAATGAGCAGTTCTTC